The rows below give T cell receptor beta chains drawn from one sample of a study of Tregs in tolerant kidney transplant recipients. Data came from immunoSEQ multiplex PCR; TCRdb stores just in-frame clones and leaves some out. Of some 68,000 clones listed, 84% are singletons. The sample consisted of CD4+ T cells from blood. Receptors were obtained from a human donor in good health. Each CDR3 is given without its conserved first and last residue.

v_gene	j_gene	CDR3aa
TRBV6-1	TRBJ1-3	ASSEQAAFGNTIY
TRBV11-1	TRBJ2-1	ASSSRWGSYNEQF
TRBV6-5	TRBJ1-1	ASSSSTEAF
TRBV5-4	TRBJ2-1	ASSLTPVNEQF
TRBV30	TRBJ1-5	AWSVSGNQPQH
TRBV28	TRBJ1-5	ASSLRLGNQPQH
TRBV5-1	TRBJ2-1	ASSLRGLADRGYNEQF
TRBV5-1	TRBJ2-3	ASSPGPTDTQY
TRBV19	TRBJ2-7	ASSIQADSYYEQY
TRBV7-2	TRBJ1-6	ATQREWDSPLH
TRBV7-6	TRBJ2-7	ASSLVSGEQY
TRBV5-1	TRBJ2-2	ASSLEDRGANTGELF
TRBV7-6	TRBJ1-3	ASSREGSGNTIY
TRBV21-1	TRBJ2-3	ASSKERAGGGTDTQY
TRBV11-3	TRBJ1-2	ASSLTGEFSYGYT
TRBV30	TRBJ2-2	AWSRGRGRRTGELF
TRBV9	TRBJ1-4	ASSAGQVNEKLF
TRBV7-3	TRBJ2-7	ASFPIRGFYEQY
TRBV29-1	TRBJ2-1	SGLAGSSYNEQF